The TCR beta chain described here comes from a study of blood T cell repertoires in COVID-19. Study-wide context: From T cells, B-cell-depleted T cells, or PBMCs came the material, which was cDNA or gDNA.

V was pared by 0 bases and J by 1 base, with 10 bases between. This CDR3 contains 15 residues. Germline CDR1 is MNHEY and CDR2 is SVGEGT. Authors' analysis steps: Nucleated cell number was recorded as an estimate derived from reference gene primer amplification. Generated by immunoSEQ multiplex PCR, the TCRdb table keeps only in-frame clones and is missing some. That table furnishes V, J and clone size, whereas the DNA furnished D and trimming. The table has 150,000 or so clones, roughly 93% seen once. Seattle enrolled patients during active infection and tracked them longitudinally. V is TRBV6-2 or TRBV6-3 and J is TRBJ2-7; D is unclear. The receptor was isolated from a woman in her fifties or sixties with COVID-19, enrolled during active disease. Sequencing input: peripheral blood. For the CDR3, the DNA is TGTGCCAGCAGTTACTCGCACAGCCCGTCCTACGAGCAGTACTTC. The encoded protein is CASSYSHSPSYEQYF.